This T cell receptor (beta chain) was identified in a study of technical replicates of blood from a few donors. This table comes from immunoSEQ multiplex PCR, and its TCRdb copy is limited to in-frame clones, with some not included. The table records more than 75,000 clones, roughly 94% of them present only once. CDR1 and CDR2 (germline): SGDLS, YYNGEE. The ends lost 3 bases at V and 4 bases at J; junction bases unmatched: 13. There are 18 residues in the CDR3. The sequencing sample was made of T cells isolated from PBMCs. The origin of this receptor is a human donor in good health. V gene TRBV9 combines with J gene TRBJ2-6, with 7 nucleotides matching TRBD1. The CDR3 loop is CASSENRGFRPGANVLTF. The DNA of the CDR3 is TGTGCCAGCAGCGAGAACAGGGGATTTCGCCCCGGGGCCAACGTCCTGACTTTC. Full variable domain (outside the CDR3, taken from reference TRBV9 and TRBJ2-6): DSGVTQTPKHLITATGQRVTLRCSPRSGDLSVYWYQQSLDQGLQFLIQYYNGEERAKGNILERFSAQQFPDLHSELNLSSLELGDSALYFCASSENRGFRPGANVLTFGAGSRLTVL.